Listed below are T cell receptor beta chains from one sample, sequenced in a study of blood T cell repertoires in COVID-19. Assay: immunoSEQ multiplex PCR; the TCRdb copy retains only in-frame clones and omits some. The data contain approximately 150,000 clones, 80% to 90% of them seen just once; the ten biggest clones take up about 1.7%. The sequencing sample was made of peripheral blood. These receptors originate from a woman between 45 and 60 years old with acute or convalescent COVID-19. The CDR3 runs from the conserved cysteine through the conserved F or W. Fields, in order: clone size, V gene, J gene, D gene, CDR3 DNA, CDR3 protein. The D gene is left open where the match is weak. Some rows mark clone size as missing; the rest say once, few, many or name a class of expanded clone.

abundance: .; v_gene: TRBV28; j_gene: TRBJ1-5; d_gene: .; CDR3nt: TGTGCCAGCAGCAGTCGAGGGGGGGGCAATCAGCCCCAGCATTTT; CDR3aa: CASSSRGGGNQPQHF
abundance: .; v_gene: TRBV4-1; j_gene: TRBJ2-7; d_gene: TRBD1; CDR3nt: TGCGCCAGCAGTCAAGTCTTCGGGACAGGGACGTCCTACGAGCAGTACTTC; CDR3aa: CASSQVFGTGTSYEQYF
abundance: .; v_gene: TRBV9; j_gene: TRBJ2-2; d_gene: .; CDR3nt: TGTGCCAGCAGCGTAGACGGAGTTTCCGGGGAGCTGTTTTTT; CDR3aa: CASSVDGVSGELFF
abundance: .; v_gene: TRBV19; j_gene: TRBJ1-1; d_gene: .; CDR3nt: TGTGCCAGTAGTATAGCCACCCGGGGAGGAACTGAAGCTTTCTTT; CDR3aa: CASSIATRGGTEAFF
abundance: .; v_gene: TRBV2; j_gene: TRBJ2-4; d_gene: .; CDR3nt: TGTGCCAGCAGTGAACGAGCCAAAAACATTCAGTACTTC; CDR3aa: CASSERAKNIQYF
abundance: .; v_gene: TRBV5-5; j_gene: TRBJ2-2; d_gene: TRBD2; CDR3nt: TGTGCCAGCAGCTTGGGTGGTGTACTAGCGGTTTACACCGGGGAGCTGTTTTTT; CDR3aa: CASSLGGVLAVYTGELFF
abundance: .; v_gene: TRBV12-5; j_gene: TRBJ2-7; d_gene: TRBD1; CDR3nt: TGTGCTAGCCGGACAGGTGTTTCCTACGAGCAGTACTTC; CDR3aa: CASRTGVSYEQYF
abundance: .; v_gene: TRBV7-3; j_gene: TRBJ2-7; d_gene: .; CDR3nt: TGTGCCAGCAGCCTTACCGGGCGGCGGGACGAGCAGTACTTC; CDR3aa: CASSLTGRRDEQYF
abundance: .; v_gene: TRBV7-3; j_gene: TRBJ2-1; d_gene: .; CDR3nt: TGTGCCAGCAGCTTAATGGCAGGGGTCTACAATGAGCAGTTCTTC; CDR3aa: CASSLMAGVYNEQFF
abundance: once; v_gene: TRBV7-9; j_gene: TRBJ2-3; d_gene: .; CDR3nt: TGTGCCAGCAGCTTAGGGGGAGTATACGCAGATACGCAGTATTTT; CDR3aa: CASSLGGVYADTQYF
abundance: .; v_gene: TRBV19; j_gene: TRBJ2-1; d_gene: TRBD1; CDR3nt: TGTGCCAGTAAAGGGGGCGCTTACAATGAGCAGTTCTTC; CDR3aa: CASKGGAYNEQFF
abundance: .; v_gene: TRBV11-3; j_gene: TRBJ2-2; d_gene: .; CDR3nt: TGTGCCAGCAGCCTAAGCGGGAACACCGGGGAGCTGTTTTTT; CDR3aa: CASSLSGNTGELFF
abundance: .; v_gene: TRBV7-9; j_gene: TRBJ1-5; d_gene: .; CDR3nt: TGTGCCAGCAGCCCCGGGTCGTACGGAGGCCAGCCCCAGCATTTT; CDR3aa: CASSPGSYGGQPQHF
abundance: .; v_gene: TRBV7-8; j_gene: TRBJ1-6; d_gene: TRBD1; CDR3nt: TGTGCCAGCAGCTTACGACAGGGTGCACCCCTCCACTTT; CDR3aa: CASSLRQGAPLHF
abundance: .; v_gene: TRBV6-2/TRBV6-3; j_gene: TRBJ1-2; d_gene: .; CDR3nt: TGTGCCAGCAGTTACTCGGGGACACGGACATTCAACTATGGCTACACCTTC; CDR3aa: CASSYSGTRTFNYGYTF
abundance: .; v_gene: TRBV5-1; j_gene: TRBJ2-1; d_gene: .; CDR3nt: TGCGCCAGCAGCTTGACTGTGGATGAGCAGTTCTTC; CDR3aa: CASSLTVDEQFF
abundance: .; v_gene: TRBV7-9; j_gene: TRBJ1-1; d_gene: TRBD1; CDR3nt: TGTGCCAGCAGCTTGAGACAGGGGGGACGGACTGAAGCTTTCTTT; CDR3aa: CASSLRQGGRTEAFF
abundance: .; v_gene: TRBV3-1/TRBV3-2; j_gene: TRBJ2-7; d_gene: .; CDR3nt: TGTGCCAGCAGCTCTCCCCTAGTCGACGAGCAGTACTTC; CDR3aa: CASSSPLVDEQYF
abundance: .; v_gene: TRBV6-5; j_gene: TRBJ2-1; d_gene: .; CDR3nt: TGTGCCAGCAGCTTGACTGGCGCCTCCTACAATGAGCAGTTCTTC; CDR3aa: CASSLTGASYNEQFF
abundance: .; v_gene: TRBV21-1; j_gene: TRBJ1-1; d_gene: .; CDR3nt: TGTGCCAGCAGCAAAGCTGGCGGGGCCCAGCAGAACACTGAAGCTTTCTTT; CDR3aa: CASSKAGGAQQNTEAFF
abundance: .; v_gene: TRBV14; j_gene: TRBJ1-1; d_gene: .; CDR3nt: TGTGCCAGCAGTTCCGACAGACGAACGGAAGCTTTCTTT; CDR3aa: CASSSDRRTEAFF
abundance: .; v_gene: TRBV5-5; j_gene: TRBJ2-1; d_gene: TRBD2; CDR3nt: TGTGCCAGCAGGAAGGGACTAGATTCCGGCAATGAGCAGTTCTTC; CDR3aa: CASRKGLDSGNEQFF
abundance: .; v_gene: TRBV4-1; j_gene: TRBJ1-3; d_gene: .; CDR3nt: TGCGCCAGCAGCCATGTTATCTCTGGAAACACCATATATTTT; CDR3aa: CASSHVISGNTIYF
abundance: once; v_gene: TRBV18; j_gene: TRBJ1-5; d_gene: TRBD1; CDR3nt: TGTGCCAGCTCACCGGGACAGGGGCCGGGACGCAATCAGCCCCAGCATTTT; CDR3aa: CASSPGQGPGRNQPQHF
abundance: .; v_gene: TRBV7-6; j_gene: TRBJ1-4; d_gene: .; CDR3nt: TGTGCCAGCAGCCCCCGACTGAATGAAAAACTGTTTTTT; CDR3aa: CASSPRLNEKLFF
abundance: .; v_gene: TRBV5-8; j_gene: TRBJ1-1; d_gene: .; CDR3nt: TGTGCCAGCAGCCCACAGTCCGGTGAAGCTTTCTTT; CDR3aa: CASSPQSGEAFF
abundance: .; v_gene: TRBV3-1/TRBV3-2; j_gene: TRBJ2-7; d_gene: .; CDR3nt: TGTGCCAGCAGCCAGTCAGGGGAGCAGTACTTC; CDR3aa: CASSQSGEQYF
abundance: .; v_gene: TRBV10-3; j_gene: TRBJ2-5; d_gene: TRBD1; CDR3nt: TGTGCCATCAGTGAGGGGACAGCCAACCAAGAGACCCAGTACTTC; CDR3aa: CAISEGTANQETQYF
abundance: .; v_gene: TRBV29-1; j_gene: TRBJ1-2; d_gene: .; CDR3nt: TGCAGCGTTGGCCCTTCTGACAGCCCTCAGGGCTATGGCTACACCTTC; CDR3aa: CSVGPSDSPQGYGYTF
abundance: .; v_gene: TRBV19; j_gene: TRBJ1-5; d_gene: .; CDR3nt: TGTGCCAGTAGTATAGACAGGGGCCAGCCCCAGCATTTT; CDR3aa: CASSIDRGQPQHF
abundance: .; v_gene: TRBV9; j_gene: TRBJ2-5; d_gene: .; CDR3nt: TGTGCCAGCAGCGGCAGGGGTTTTGGCCAAGAGACCCAGTACTTC; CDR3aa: CASSGRGFGQETQYF
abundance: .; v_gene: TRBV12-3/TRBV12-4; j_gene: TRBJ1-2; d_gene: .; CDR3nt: TGTGCCAGCAGCCAAAGGACAAGACCGCTCACCTTC; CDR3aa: CASSQRTRPLTF
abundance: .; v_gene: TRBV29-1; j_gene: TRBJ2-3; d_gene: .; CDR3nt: TGCAGCGTGACAGGTTTCTCAGATACGCAGTATTTT; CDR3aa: CSVTGFSDTQYF
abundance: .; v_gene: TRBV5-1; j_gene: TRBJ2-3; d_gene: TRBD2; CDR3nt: TGCGCCAGCAGCCCGCGGGGGGGCACAGATACGCAGTATTTT; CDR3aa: CASSPRGGTDTQYF
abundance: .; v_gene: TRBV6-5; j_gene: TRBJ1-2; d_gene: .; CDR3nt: TGTGCCAGCAGTTACTCGAGTGGCTACACCTTC; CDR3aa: CASSYSSGYTF
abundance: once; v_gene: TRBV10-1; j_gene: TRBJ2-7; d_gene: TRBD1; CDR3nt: TGCGCCAGCAGTGAGTCGGGGACAGGGGACAACGAGCAGTACTTC; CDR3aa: CASSESGTGDNEQYF
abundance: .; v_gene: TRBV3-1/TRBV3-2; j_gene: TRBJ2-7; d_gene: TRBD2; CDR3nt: TGTGCCAGCAGCCAAGATCAATATAGCGGGAGTCGAAACTTC; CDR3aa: CASSQDQYSGSRNF
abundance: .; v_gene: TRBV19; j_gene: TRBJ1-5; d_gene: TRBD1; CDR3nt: TGTGCCAGCTGGACAGGGAGTGGAAATCAGCCCCAGCATTTT; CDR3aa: CASWTGSGNQPQHF
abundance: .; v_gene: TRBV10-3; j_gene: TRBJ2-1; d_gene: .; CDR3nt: TGTGCCATCAGTGGGGAAGGGGGAATGAATGAGCAGTTCTTC; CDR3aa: CAISGEGGMNEQFF
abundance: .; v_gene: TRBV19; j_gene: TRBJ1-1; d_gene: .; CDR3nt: TGTGCCAGTAGTTACTTTATTTATCCCGGGGAACAAATTAACACTGAAGCTTTCTTT; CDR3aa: CASSYFIYPGEQINTEAFF